This T cell receptor beta chain was captured by sequencing in a study of CD8+CD57+ T cells in acquired aplastic anemia. Study context: DNA recovered from sorted CD4+ and CD8+ cells had a mean of approximately 3.5 ug. General study findings and limits: Patients and controls shared 25 to 35 CD8+ CDR3 sequences, which appeared highly expressed in patients and within their immunodominant clones. Researchers reported that CD8+ Simpson's diversity was not significantly different in patients versus controls.

A remark on this clonotype: Its antigen is currently unknown.

Genomic DNA was employed as the template in profiling TCR beta VDJ and CDR3. TCRdb itself ran the reads through MiXCR, one entry per CDR3 protein. The sample records roughly 160,000 distinct CDR3 sequences, 55% to 80% being singletons. Trimming shortened V by 3 bases and J by 5 bases, and 7 bases separated the two germline ends. CDR1 is SGDLS and CDR2 is YYNGEE in the germline V gene. The CDR3 consists of 12 residues. The material sequenced was sorted CD4+, CD8+, or CD8+CD57+ T cells (not recorded which) from PBMCs. V is TRBV9 and J is TRBJ2-3; D unresolved. This clonotype originated in a human donor in good health. CDR3 nucleotide sequence: TGTGCCAGCAGCGCGTACGAAGATACGCAGTATTTT. Amino acids: CASSAYEDTQYF.